The entry below describes one T cell receptor beta chain. This entry belongs to a study of shared clonotypes between healthy human individuals. Germline V CDR1 and CDR2: ENHRY, SYGVKD. The CDR3 runs to 17 residues. The J segment lost 0 bases and the V segment lost 6 bases, leaving 9 bases of the junction unmatched. The assay was immunoSEQ multiplex PCR, and TCRdb's table has in-frame clones only and misses some. This sample has over a million clones, with 96% found just once. Sequencing used naive CD4+ T cells sorted from blood. Subset: CD45RA+ positively selected. V is TRBV10-3 and J is TRBJ2-7; 12 bases are shared with TRBD2. This TCR derives from a man aged 25 to 40 in good health. The CDR3 loop reads CAIRGTSGPGVSYEQYF. The DNA of the CDR3 is TGTGCCATCAGAGGGACTAGCGGGCCGGGCGTCTCCTACGAGCAGTACTTC.